The next 5 T cell receptor beta chains were all read from a single sample in a study of blood T cell repertoires in COVID-19. Sequencing used immunoSEQ multiplex PCR; TCRdb keeps in-frame clones, though not all of them. Of around 87,000 clones listed, approximately 77% were seen once; the top ten hold around 10%. Sequencing used peripheral blood. These receptors originate from a woman of 80 years or more with acute or convalescent COVID-19.

The chain links TRBV14 to TRBJ2-1, with TRBD2 matching over 9 bases. This CDR3 region has 15 residues. Trimming cost V 3 bases and J 10 bases; bases outside gene matches: 10. Looked up from germline, CDR1 is SGHDN and CDR2 is FVKESK. The CDR3 reads CASSQGLARGSEQFF. The CDR3 DNA sequence: TGTGCCAGCAGCCAGGGACTAGCTAGGGGTAGCGAGCAGTTCTTC.

This clone has a handful of counts. V is TRBV6-2 or TRBV6-3 and J is TRBJ1-5; 11 nucleotides line up with TRBD1. The CDR3 length is 16 residues. J was trimmed by 3 bases and V by 4 bases; bases with no gene match: 5. Germline lookup yields CDR1 MNHEY and CDR2 SVGEGT. The CDR3 DNA reads TGTGCCAGCAGTTCCGGGACAGGGGGTTACAATCAGCCCCAGCATTTT. Protein product: CASSSGTGGYNQPQHF.

This clone appeared a few times. V and J are TRBV30 and TRBJ2-1; TRBD2 aligns across 13 bases. The CDR3 has 13 residues. V lost 7 bases, J lost 5 bases, and 2 bases stayed unmatched. The germline V gene encodes CDR1 GTSNPN and CDR2 SVGIG (reference sequence). The CDR3 DNA follows: TGTGCCTCCGGGACTAGCGGGAACAATGAGCAGTTCTTC. It translates to CASGTSGNNEQFF. The full variable domain, with the rest looked up from reference TRBV30 and TRBJ2-1, is SQTIHQWPATLVQPVGSPLSLECTVEGTSNPNLYWYRQAAGRGLQLLFYSVGIGQISSEVPQNLSASRPQDRQFILSSKKLLLSDSGFYLCASGTSGNNEQFFGPGTRLTVL.

The V gene is TRBV15, the J gene TRBJ2-3; tentative D call: TRBD1 (6 bases). Trimming took off 5 bases at V and 4 bases at J, with 13 bases between the two ends. Germline values: CDR1 LNHNV, CDR2 YYDKDF (reference sequence). There are 14 residues in the CDR3. The CDR3 is CATSQNAGADTQYF. The CDR3 nucleotides are TGTGCCACCAGCCAGAACGCAGGGGCAGATACGCAGTATTTT.

The gene calls are TRBV4-1 and TRBJ1-5, with D possibly TRBD1 on 6 matching bases. Trimming took 5 bases from V and 6 from J, leaving 14 bases between them. The CDR3 sequence is 14 residues long. Germline V lookup: CDR1 MGHRA, CDR2 YSYEKL. The CDR3 protein is CASSAGAGSQPQHF. The CDR3 DNA reads as TGCGCCAGCAGCGCAGGGGCAGGGAGTCAGCCCCAGCATTTT.